The clone carrying this TCR beta chain has a handful of counts. These data belong to a study of blood T cell repertoires in COVID-19. About the research overall: COVID-19 samples collected from the United States, Italy and Spain covered acute and convalescent phases. PBMCs, B-cell-depleted T cells, or T cells provided the cDNA or gDNA that made up the material.

This CDR3 comprises 15 residues. CDR1 SGHAT and CDR2 FQNNGV come from the germline V gene. With 0 bases clipped from V and 4 bases from J, the junction kept 4 bases outside the gene matches. Clones were read by immunoSEQ multiplex PCR, and TCRdb kept only the in-frame ones, dropping some. The sample lists approximately 110,000 clones, 65% to 85% seen once, with about 1.4% in the top ten. This chain links TRBV11-2 with TRBJ1-2; 8 positions agree with TRBD1. Source material: peripheral blood. This receptor was identified in a man aged 50 or older with acute or convalescent COVID-19. In DNA, the CDR3 is TGTGCCAGCAGCTTAGAAAACAGGGGGGGCTATGGCTACACCTTC. Its protein is CASSLENRGGYGYTF.